One and the same sample provided the 15 T cell receptor beta chains below, sequenced in a study of cytomegalovirus exposure and HLA in healthy donors. The PCR contained 60 Vbeta and 13 Jbeta primers. Sequenced by immunoSEQ multiplex PCR; TCRdb stores in-frame clones only, minus some. The table has around 140,000 clones, approximately 8.9% seen once. Specimen: PBMCs. Receptors originate from a middle-aged woman in good health and CMV-seropositive.

The rearrangement links TRBV9 to TRBJ2-5; 10 nucleotides line up with TRBD2. The length of the CDR3 is 15 residues. Germline V gene data show CDR1 as SGDLS and CDR2 as YYNGEE. V lost 0 bases, J lost 1 base, and 0 bases stayed unmatched. In DNA form, the CDR3 reads TGTGCCAGCAGCGTAGCTAGCGGGGGCCAAGAGACCCAGTACTTC. It encodes CASSVASGGQETQYF.

There are a few counts of this clone. This chain joins TRBV6-6 and TRBJ1-5; D ambiguous. Per the germline V gene, CDR1 is MNHNY and CDR2 is SVGAGI (reference sequence). There are 14 residues in the CDR3. The V gene lost 7 bases and the J gene lost 0 bases, with 10 bases spanning the gap. The CDR3 loop reads CASKQSNSNQPQHF. The CDR3 DNA sequence: TGTGCCAGCAAACAGAGCAATAGCAATCAGCCCCAGCATTTT.

This chain connects TRBV5-1 to TRBJ1-6; weak D call: TRBD1 (5 bases). V was pared by 1 base and J by 6 bases, with 14 bases between. CDR3 length: 16 residues. Germline lookup yields CDR1 SGHRS and CDR2 YFSETQ. The CDR3 reads CASSLRQGLINSPLHF. CDR3 DNA sequence: TGCGCCAGCAGCTTGCGGCAGGGATTGATTAATTCACCCCTCCACTTT. Full variable domain (outside the CDR3, taken from reference TRBV5-1 and TRBJ1-6): KAGVTQTPRYLIKTRGQQVTLSCSPISGHRSVSWYQQTPGQGLQFLFEYFSETQRNKGNFPGRFSGRQFSNSRSEMNVSTLELGDSALYLCASSLRQGLINSPLHFGNGTRLTVT.

This chain joins TRBV5-4 and TRBJ2-2; 11 positions match TRBD1. The germline gives CDR1 SGHNT, CDR2 YYREEE (reference sequence). The CDR3 is 16 amino acids. The ends lost 3 bases at V and 8 bases at J; junction bases unmatched: 9. The DNA of the CDR3 is TGTGCCAGCAGCTCCCGGACAGGGGGCTCCTTTGGGGAGCTGTTTTTT. Encoded protein: CASSSRTGGSFGELFF.

V and J are TRBV5-1 and TRBJ2-3; weak D call: TRBD1 (6 bases). Germline V gene lookup returns CDR1 SGHRS and CDR2 YFSETQ. The CDR3 has 13 amino acids. Trimming shortened V by 3 bases and J by 4 bases, and 9 bases separated the two germline ends. The CDR3 region is CASSSEGADTQYF. Here the CDR3 DNA reads TGCGCCAGCAGCTCAGAGGGGGCAGATACGCAGTATTTT.

The genes are TRBV5-5 and TRBJ1-2, with TRBD1 matching 9 bases. The CDR3 is 15 amino acids. CDR1 and CDR2 (germline): SGHKS, YYEKEE (reference sequence). The trim removed 4 bases at V and 0 bases at J, leaving 4 bases unmatched. The CDR3: CASSQGQGANYGYTF. The CDR3 DNA is TGTGCCAGCAGCCAGGGACAGGGAGCTAACTATGGCTACACCTTC.

The gene calls are TRBV7-2 and TRBJ2-3; a possible D gene is TRBD2 (5 bases). Trimming removed 2 bases at V and 0 bases at J, with 9 bases between. Germline CDR1 reads SGHTA; CDR2 reads FQGNSA. The CDR3 covers 15 residues. In DNA form, the CDR3 reads TGTGCCAGCAGCTTATTCGCGGGTAGCACAGATACGCAGTATTTT. This gives the protein CASSLFAGSTDTQYF.

This clone showed up just a few times. This chain links TRBV5-4 with TRBJ1-3; 12 bases agree with TRBD1. The junction had 3 bases not matched to a gene; V was cut back by 4 bases and J by 7 bases. Germline CDR1 and CDR2: SGHNT and YYREEE (reference sequence). The CDR3 totals 14 residues. The CDR3: CASSRDRGRNTIYF. CDR3 in DNA: TGTGCCAGCAGCCGGGACAGGGGGCGTAACACCATATATTTT.

CDR3 residues: CASSPQDRGPDNQPQHF. CDR3 nucleotides: TGTGCCAGCTCACCTCAGGACAGGGGGCCCGACAATCAGCCCCAGCATTTT. V is TRBV18 and J is TRBJ1-5; 11 nucleotides match TRBD1. The CDR3 is 17 amino acids. Germline V gene lookup returns CDR1 KGHSH and CDR2 LQKENI. J gave up 3 bases and V 3 bases, and 7 bases lay outside the gene matches.

J is TRBJ2-3 and V is TRBV5-1; unclear D gene. CDR1 SGHRS and CDR2 YFSETQ come from the germline V gene. Trimming stripped 0 bases from V and 2 bases from J, with 10 bases between. The CDR3 is 15 residues long. In DNA, the CDR3 is TGCGCCAGCAGCTTGGACAACGTGAACACAGATACGCAGTATTTT. As protein: CASSLDNVNTDTQYF.

This clone was detected a few times. The genes are TRBV5-1 and TRBJ2-5, with 8 bases matching TRBD2. The germline gives CDR1 SGHRS, CDR2 YFSETQ. V shed 0 bases, J shed 2 bases, and the junction held 6 bases outside the gene matches. This CDR3 region has 16 residues. CDR3 amino acids: CASSLGSASGQETQYF. The CDR3, as DNA: TGCGCCAGCAGCTTGGGGTCGGCTAGCGGGCAAGAGACCCAGTACTTC.

This rearrangement joins TRBV29-1 to TRBJ2-3, with D hard to call. Germline V CDR1 and CDR2: SQVTM, ANQGSEA. V lost 4 bases, J lost 0 bases, and 11 bases lay in between. There are 14 residues in the CDR3. This CDR3 reads CSVGGVTSTDTQYF. The CDR3 nucleotides read TGCAGCGTTGGCGGTGTTACTAGCACAGATACGCAGTATTTT.

This clone has a handful of counts. This chain links TRBV5-5 with TRBJ1-5; D remains unclear. Trimming removed 1 base from V and 5 bases from J, with 4 bases in between. Germline-derived CDR1 and CDR2 are SGHKS and YYEKEE (reference sequence). This CDR3 has 12 amino acids. The CDR3 spells CASSLYDQPQHF. In DNA, the CDR3 is TGTGCCAGCAGCTTGTATGATCAGCCCCAGCATTTT. Full variable domain (remainder filled in from reference TRBV5-5 and TRBJ1-5): DAGVTQSPTHLIKTRGQQVTLRCSPISGHKSVSWYQQVLGQGPQFIFQYYEKEERGRGNFPDRFSARQFPNYSSELNVNALLLGDSALYLCASSLYDQPQHFGDGTRLSIL.

The chain employs TRBV7-8 and TRBJ1-3; D call uncertain. The V gene's germline CDR1 is SGHVS and CDR2 FQNEAQ. This CDR3 comprises 18 residues. Trimming left V 5 bases short and J 0 bases short, with 20 bases between. CDR3 amino acids: CASSASRRAQLSGNTIYF. CDR3 nucleotide sequence: TGTGCCAGCAGCGCGAGTAGGAGGGCACAACTCTCTGGAAACACCATATATTTT.

This clone was detected only a few times. The chain employs TRBV5-4 and TRBJ2-2; 8 bases fit TRBD2. The J segment lost 2 bases and the V segment lost 3 bases, leaving 9 bases of the junction unmatched. The germline V gene has CDR1 SGHNT and CDR2 YYREEE (reference sequence). The CDR3 has 17 residues. The CDR3 bases are TGTGCCAGCAGCTCTCGATTAGCGGGGATCAACACCGGGGAGCTGTTTTTT. This codes for CASSSRLAGINTGELFF.